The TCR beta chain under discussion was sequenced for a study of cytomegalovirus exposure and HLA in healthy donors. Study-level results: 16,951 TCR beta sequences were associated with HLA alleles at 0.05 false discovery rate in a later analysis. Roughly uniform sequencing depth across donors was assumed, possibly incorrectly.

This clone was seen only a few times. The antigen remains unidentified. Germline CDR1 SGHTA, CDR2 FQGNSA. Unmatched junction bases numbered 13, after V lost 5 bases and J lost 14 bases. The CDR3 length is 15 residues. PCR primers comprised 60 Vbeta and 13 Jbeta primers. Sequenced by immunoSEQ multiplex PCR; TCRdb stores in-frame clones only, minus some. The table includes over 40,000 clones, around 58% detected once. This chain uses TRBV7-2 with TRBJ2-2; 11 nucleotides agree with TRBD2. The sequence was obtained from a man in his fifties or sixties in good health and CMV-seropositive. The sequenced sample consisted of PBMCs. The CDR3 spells CASSQGLIAGGPLFF. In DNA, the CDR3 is TGTGCCAGCAGCCAAGGTCTTATAGCGGGAGGGCCCCTGTTTTTT.